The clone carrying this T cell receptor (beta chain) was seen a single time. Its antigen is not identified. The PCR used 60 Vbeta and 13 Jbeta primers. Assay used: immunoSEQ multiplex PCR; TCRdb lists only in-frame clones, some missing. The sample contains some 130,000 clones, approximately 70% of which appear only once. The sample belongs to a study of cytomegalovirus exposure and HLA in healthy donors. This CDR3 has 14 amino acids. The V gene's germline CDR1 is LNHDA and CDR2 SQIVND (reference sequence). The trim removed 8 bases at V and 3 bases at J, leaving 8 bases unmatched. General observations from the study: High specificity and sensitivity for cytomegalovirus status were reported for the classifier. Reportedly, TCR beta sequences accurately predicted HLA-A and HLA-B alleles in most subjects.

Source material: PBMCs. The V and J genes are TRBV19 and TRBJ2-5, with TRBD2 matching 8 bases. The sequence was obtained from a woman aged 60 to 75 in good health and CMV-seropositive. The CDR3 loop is CASCRSAGEETQYF. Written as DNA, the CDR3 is TGTGCCAGTTGCAGGTCAGCGGGAGAAGAGACCCAGTACTTC.